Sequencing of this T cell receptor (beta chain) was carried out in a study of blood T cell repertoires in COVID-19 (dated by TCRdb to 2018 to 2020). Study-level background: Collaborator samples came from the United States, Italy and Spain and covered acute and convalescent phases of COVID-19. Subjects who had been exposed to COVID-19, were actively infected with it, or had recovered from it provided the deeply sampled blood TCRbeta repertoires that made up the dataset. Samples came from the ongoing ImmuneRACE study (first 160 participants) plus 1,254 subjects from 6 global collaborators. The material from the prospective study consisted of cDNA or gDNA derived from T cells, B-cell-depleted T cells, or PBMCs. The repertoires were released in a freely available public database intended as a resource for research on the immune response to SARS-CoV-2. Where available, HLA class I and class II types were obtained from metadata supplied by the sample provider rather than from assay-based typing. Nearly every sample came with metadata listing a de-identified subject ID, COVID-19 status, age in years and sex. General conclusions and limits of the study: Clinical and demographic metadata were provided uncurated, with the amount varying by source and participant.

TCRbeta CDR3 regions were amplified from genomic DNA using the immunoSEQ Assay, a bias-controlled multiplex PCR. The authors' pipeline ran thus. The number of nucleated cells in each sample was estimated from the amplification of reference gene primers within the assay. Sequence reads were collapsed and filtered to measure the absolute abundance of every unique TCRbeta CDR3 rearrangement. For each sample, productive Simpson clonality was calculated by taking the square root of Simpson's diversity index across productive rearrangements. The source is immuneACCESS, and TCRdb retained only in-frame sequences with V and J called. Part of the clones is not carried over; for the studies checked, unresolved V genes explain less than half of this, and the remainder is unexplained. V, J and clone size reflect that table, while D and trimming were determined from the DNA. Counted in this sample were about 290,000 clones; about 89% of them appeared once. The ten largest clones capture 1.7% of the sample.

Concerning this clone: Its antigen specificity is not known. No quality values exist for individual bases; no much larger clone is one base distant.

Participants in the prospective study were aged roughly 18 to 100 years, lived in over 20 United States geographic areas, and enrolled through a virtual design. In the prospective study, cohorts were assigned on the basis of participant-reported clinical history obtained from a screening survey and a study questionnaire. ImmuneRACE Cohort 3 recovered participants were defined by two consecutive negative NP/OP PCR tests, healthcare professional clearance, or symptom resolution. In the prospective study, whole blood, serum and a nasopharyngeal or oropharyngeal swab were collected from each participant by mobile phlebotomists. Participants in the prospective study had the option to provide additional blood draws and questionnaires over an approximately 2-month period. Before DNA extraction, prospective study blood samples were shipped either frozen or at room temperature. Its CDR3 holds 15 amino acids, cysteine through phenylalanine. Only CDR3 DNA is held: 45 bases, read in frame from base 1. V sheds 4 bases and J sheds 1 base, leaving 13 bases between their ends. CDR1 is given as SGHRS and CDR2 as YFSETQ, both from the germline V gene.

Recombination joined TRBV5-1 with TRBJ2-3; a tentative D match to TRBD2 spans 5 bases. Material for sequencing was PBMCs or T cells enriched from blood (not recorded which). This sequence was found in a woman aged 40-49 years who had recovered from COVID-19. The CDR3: CASSPSSGGTDTQYF. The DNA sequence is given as TGCGCCAGCAGCCCCTCTTCCGGGGGCACAGATACGCAGTATTTT.